The 15 T cell receptor beta chains below come from one sample, sequenced in a study of molecular identifiers for immune sequencing clone quantification. TCRdb itself ran the PCR reads through MiXCR, one entry per CDR3 protein. The table shows more than 450,000 distinct CDR3 sequences, with over 20% occurring only once. Sequenced input: naive CD8+ T cells from blood, with Jurkat cell RNA spiked in. Sample subset: FACS-sorted CD8+CD4-CCR7+CD45RA+ naive T cells. These receptors came from a human donor in good health. Some libraries in this study had Jurkat cell RNA spiked in.

This clonotype was seen repeatedly, ten times or more. The chain links TRBV9 to TRBJ2-2; a weak D match, TRBD2 (6 bases). Trimming left V 4 bases short and J 6 bases short, with 19 bases between. Looked up from germline, CDR1 is SGDLS and CDR2 is YYNGEE. The CDR3 loop spans 16 amino acids. CDR3 protein: CASSPGASAQAGELFF. The DNA for the CDR3 is TGTGCCAGCAGCCCCGGGGCTAGCGCACAGGCCGGGGAGCTGTTTTTT.

This clonotype was counted between two and nine times. The gene calls are TRBV27 and TRBJ2-1, with D tentatively TRBD1 (6 bases). The CDR3 runs to 14 residues. Trimming cost V 2 bases and J 3 bases, with 8 bases left between them. Germline CDR1 and CDR2: MNHEY and SMNVEV (reference sequence). CDR3 region: CASSLGQNYNEQFF. CDR3 sequence (DNA): TGTGCCAGCAGTTTAGGACAGAACTACAATGAGCAGTTCTTC.

This rearrangement joins TRBV7-6 to TRBJ2-5; TRBD2 aligns across 8 bases. J lost 3 bases, V lost 1 base, and 7 bases had no gene match. CDR1 and CDR2 from the germline V gene are SGHVS and FNYEAQ. This CDR3 has 16 residues. The CDR3 DNA is TGTGCCAGCAGCTTAGAAGCGGGAGTTTGGGAAGAGACCCAGTACTTC. Protein product: CASSLEAGVWEETQYF.

This clonotype was observed at least ten times. The rearrangement uses TRBV12-3 or TRBV12-4 and TRBJ1-2, with D uncertain. Trimming shortened V by 5 bases and J by 4 bases, and 17 bases separated the two germline ends. CDR3 size: 15 residues. CDR3 coding DNA: TGTGCCAGCAGTCACGACCGGGAGTACATCTATGGCTACACCTTC. This sequence encodes CASSHDREYIYGYTF.

This clonotype showed up just a few times. The J gene is TRBJ1-1, the V gene TRBV18; perhaps TRBD1 as D (6 bases). CDR1 and CDR2 from the germline V gene are KGHSH and LQKENI. CDR3 length equals 12 residues. The ends were cut back, 8 bases at V and 8 bases at J, with 15 bases in the middle. Here the CDR3 DNA reads TGTGCCAGCGCGGCCGGGACAACCGAAGCTTTCTTT. Protein sequence: CASAAGTTEAFF.

In this sample, this clonotype turned up many times. The J gene is TRBJ2-1, the V gene TRBV29-1, with 7 bases aligning to TRBD2. Trimming took 2 bases from V and 9 from J; bases not matched to a gene: 4. CDR3 length: 12 amino acids. The germline gives CDR1 SQVTM, CDR2 ANQGSEA. The DNA for the CDR3 is TGCAGCGTTGAATCGCCGGGAGGTGAGCAGTTCTTC. This sequence encodes CSVESPGGEQFF.

The chain is built from TRBV6-1 and TRBJ2-2; D may be TRBD1 (5 bases). Germline CDR1 reads MNHNS; CDR2 reads SASEGT. CDR3 length: 16 residues. Trimming pared 8 bases from V and 0 bases from J, leaving 16 bases between. CDR3 sequence reads: CASWRTGSPNTGELFF. The CDR3 DNA reads as TGTGCCAGCTGGCGAACAGGAAGTCCGAACACCGGGGAGCTGTTTTTT.

This clonotype appeared many times. The rearrangement uses TRBV14 and TRBJ2-5; 15 positions match TRBD2. The V and J ends lost 6 bases and 0 bases, in that order; junction bases with no gene match: 8. Germline values: CDR1 SGHDN, CDR2 FVKESK. This CDR3 spans 18 amino acids. CDR3 in amino acids: CASRHPGLAGGNQETQYF. The CDR3 DNA is TGTGCCAGCAGGCATCCGGGACTAGCGGGGGGCAACCAAGAGACCCAGTACTTC.

This clonotype was recorded many times. V is TRBV5-1 and J is TRBJ2-5, with D perhaps TRBD2 (5 bases). Germline loops: CDR1 SGHRS, CDR2 YFSETQ. The germline V and J ends were trimmed by 2 bases and 5 bases, with 16 bases remaining between them. The CDR3 spans 15 residues. For the CDR3, the DNA is TGCGCCAGCAGCTTACTGGACTCGATGAGGGAGACCCAGTACTTC. This gives the protein CASSLLDSMRETQYF.

This clonotype occurred many times. This rearrangement joins TRBV28 to TRBJ2-4; D call uncertain. CDR1 MDHEN and CDR2 SYDVKM come from the germline V gene. Trimming cost V 7 bases and J 0 bases, with 10 bases left between them. This CDR3 contains 14 residues. The CDR3 here is CASMQILAKNIQYF. DNA for the CDR3: TGTGCCAGCATGCAGATACTAGCCAAAAACATTCAGTACTTC.

The table lists this clonotype with many counts. The J gene is TRBJ1-1, the V gene TRBV3-1; D gene unclear. V was cut by 4 bases and J by 1 base, with 13 bases left in between. The CDR3 has 15 amino acids. Looked up from germline, CDR1 is LGHDT and CDR2 is YNNKEL (reference sequence). CDR3 sequence (DNA): TGTGCCAGCAGCCTCTCGATAGAGGGGAACACTGAAGCTTTCTTT. Residues: CASSLSIEGNTEAFF.

This clonotype was recorded a few times. V and J are TRBV6-5 and TRBJ2-7, with 8 bases aligning to TRBD1. V lost 2 bases to trimming and J lost 3 bases; unmatched junction nucleotides: 9. Germline loops: CDR1 MNHEY, CDR2 SVGAGI. This CDR3 spans 16 amino acids. As DNA, the CDR3 is TGTGCCAGCAGTTACGGCGAGACAGGGGCGGGCTACGAGCAGTACTTC. Protein: CASSYGETGAGYEQYF.

This clonotype showed up many times. This sequence joins TRBV27 and TRBJ2-2; 13 nucleotides agree with TRBD2. CDR3 size: 15 residues. Trimming at V came to 7 bases and at J to 5 bases, leaving 4 bases not matched to a gene. Germline values: CDR1 MNHEY, CDR2 SMNVEV (reference sequence). CDR3 loop: CASTPTSGGTGELFF. The CDR3 DNA sequence: TGTGCCAGCACCCCGACTAGCGGGGGGACCGGGGAGCTGTTTTTT.

This rearrangement joins TRBV9 to TRBJ2-7; D could derive from TRBD1 or TRBD2 (5 bases each). The CDR3 contains 12 residues. The germline V gene encodes CDR1 SGDLS and CDR2 YYNGEE. Deletions cut 7 bases from V and 3 bases from J, with 11 bases between. CDR3 coding DNA: TGTGCCAGCGGGGGTAGAAACTACGAGCAGTACTTC. Protein product: CASGGRNYEQYF.

This clonotype was detected many times. This chain uses TRBV20-1 with TRBJ2-7, with D perhaps matching TRBD1 (5 bases). The CDR3 is 14 residues long. Between the trimmed V and J ends, which lost 4 bases and 3 bases, there was a span of 16 bases. Germline CDR1 is DFQATT and CDR2 is SNEGSKA (reference sequence). CDR3 in amino acids: CSAKDRESYYEQYF. DNA for the CDR3: TGCAGTGCTAAAGACAGAGAGAGCTACTACGAGCAGTACTTC.